The 25 T cell receptor beta chains below all came from one sample that was sequenced in a study of blood T cell repertoires in COVID-19. Sequencing was performed with immunoSEQ multiplex PCR; in TCRdb, only in-frame clones are kept and a portion is missing. Among hundreds of thousands of clones listed, 84% were seen once. Material for sequencing was peripheral blood. These receptors came from a woman of 80 years or more with active or convalescent COVID-19.

This clone was observed once. This chain uses TRBV11-2 with TRBJ1-2, with 12 bases lining up with TRBD1. This CDR3 contains 15 residues. Germline V CDR1 and CDR2: SGHAT, FQNNGV. V shed 4 bases, J shed 8 bases, and the junction held 8 bases outside the gene matches. The CDR3 is CASSSTGQGANGYTF. The CDR3 coding sequence is TGTGCCAGCAGCTCTACGGGACAGGGGGCAAACGGCTACACCTTC.

The rearrangement joins TRBV30 to TRBJ1-2; TRBD1 matches 7 bases. Trimming at V came to 3 bases and at J to 3 bases, leaving 1 base not matched to a gene. Per the germline V gene, CDR1 is GTSNPN and CDR2 is SVGIG (reference sequence). The CDR3 contains 12 residues. The CDR3 spells CAWSDRDYGYTF. The CDR3 bases are TGTGCCTGGAGCGACAGGGACTATGGCTACACCTTC.

V and J are TRBV12-3 or TRBV12-4 and TRBJ2-5; D call uncertain. This CDR3 region has 13 residues. Trimming stripped 3 bases from V and 7 bases from J, with 12 bases between. This CDR3 is CASSLGPVGTQYF. CDR3 DNA: TGTGCCAGCAGTTTGGGCCCCGTCGGGACCCAGTACTTC.

The chain is built from TRBV4-3 and TRBJ2-2; D might be TRBD2 (5 bases). Between the trimmed V and J ends, which lost 4 bases and 7 bases, there was a span of 13 bases. Germline-derived CDR1 and CDR2 are LGHNA and YSLEER. This CDR3 has 14 residues. In DNA, the CDR3 is TGCGCCAGCAGCCGCGAGCGAGAGGGCGGGGAGCTGTTTTTT. Residues: CASSREREGGELFF.

The chain links TRBV5-5 to TRBJ2-6, with no clear D. Germline CDR1 and CDR2: SGHKS and YYEKEE (reference sequence). The CDR3 has 15 amino acids. V was cut by 0 bases and J by 1 base, with 5 bases left in between. CDR3 in DNA: TGTGCCAGCAGCTTGGCGGTGTCTGGGGCCAACGTCCTGACTTTC. Encoded protein: CASSLAVSGANVLTF.

CDR3 DNA: TGTGCCATCGGCGGAGGGGTGGGAAACACCATATATTTT. Its protein product is CAIGGGVGNTIYF. This sequence joins TRBV10-3 and TRBJ1-3, with a weak D call TRBD1 (5 bases). The CDR3 is made up of 13 amino acids. The germline gives CDR1 ENHRY, CDR2 SYGVKD. V lost 8 bases and J lost 4, with 12 bases in between.

With regard to this clone: A junction end diverges from the germline sequence, so it may reflect a read error. This chain joins TRBV27 and TRBJ1-5, with TRBD1 identical over 8 bases. This CDR3 comprises 15 residues. Germline CDR1 reads MNHEY; CDR2 reads SMNVEV (reference sequence). CDR3 region: CASSPQGEGKQPQHF. The CDR3 DNA follows: TGTGCCAGCAGTCCACAGGGGGAAGGCAAGCAGCCCCAGCATTTT.

This clone was found once. The chain couples TRBV11-3 to TRBJ2-1; 8 bases are a match to TRBD1. Germline CDR1 reads SGHNT; CDR2 reads YENEEA. Trimming took 5 bases from V and 5 from J; bases not matched to a gene: 8. The CDR3 is 15 residues long. Here the CDR3 DNA reads TGTGCCAGCAGCGTTACAGGGGGGCAAGACAATGAGCAGTTCTTC. Its protein product is CASSVTGGQDNEQFF.

The chain carries TRBV11-2 and TRBJ1-6; D gene uncertain. The CDR3 loop spans 15 amino acids. The germline CDR1 and CDR2 sequences are SGHAT and FQNNGV. The V and J ends lost 1 base and 8 bases respectively, with 12 bases between them. CDR3 residues: CASSLVNSQDSPLHF. The DNA of the CDR3 is TGTGCCAGCAGCTTAGTTAACAGTCAGGATTCACCCCTCCACTTT.

V usage is TRBV5-1 and J usage is TRBJ2-3, with a tentative D call TRBD1 (5 bases). V lost 3 bases to trimming and J lost 0 bases, with 8 bases between them. This CDR3 has 14 amino acids. CDR1 is SGHRS and CDR2 is YFSETQ in the germline V gene. CDR3 protein: CASSYDSSTDTQYF. CDR3 bases: TGCGCCAGCAGCTATGACAGTAGCACAGATACGCAGTATTTT. Variable domain in full (rest from reference TRBV5-1 and TRBJ2-3): KAGVTQTPRYLIKTRGQQVTLSCSPISGHRSVSWYQQTPGQGLQFLFEYFSETQRNKGNFPGRFSGRQFSNSRSEMNVSTLELGDSALYLCASSYDSSTDTQYFGPGTRLTVL.

This sequence joins TRBV13 and TRBJ2-5; D is possibly TRBD1 (6 bases). Per germline, CDR1 PRHDT and CDR2 FYEKMQ (reference sequence). Deletions cut 3 bases from V and 2 bases from J, with 13 bases between. The CDR3 covers 15 residues. CDR3 in amino acids: CASSFDEDRQETQYF. CDR3 nucleotide sequence: TGTGCCAGCAGCTTTGACGAGGACAGACAAGAGACCCAGTACTTC.

The chain links TRBV9 to TRBJ2-7; 8 bases align to TRBD2. The germline gives CDR1 SGDLS, CDR2 YYNGEE. The CDR3 sequence is 16 residues long. The V and J ends lost 2 bases and 2 bases, in that order; junction bases with no gene match: 9. The CDR3 DNA reads TGTGCCAGCAGCGTCGGAGGGCGGGGGGCACCCTACGAGCAGTACTTC. Its translation: CASSVGGRGAPYEQYF.

The rearrangement uses TRBV18 and TRBJ2-7; D is possibly TRBD2 (6 bases). V was clipped by 1 base and J by 7 bases, with 23 bases between them. Germline CDR1 KGHSH, CDR2 LQKENI. The CDR3 contains 17 residues. CDR3 in amino acids: CASSPQLAAADGREQYF. The CDR3 DNA is TGTGCCAGCTCACCACAGTTGGCAGCGGCCGATGGGAGGGAGCAGTACTTC. Full variable domain (rest looked up from reference TRBV18 and TRBJ2-7): NAGVMQNPRHLVRRRGQEARLRCSPMKGHSHVYWYRQLPEEGLKFMVYLQKENIIDESGMPKERFSAEFPKEGPSILRIQQVVRGDSAAYFCASSPQLAAADGREQYFGPGTRLTVT.

The chain carries TRBV6-5 and TRBJ2-1, with 9 bases aligning to TRBD2. The germline CDR1 and CDR2 sequences are MNHEY and SVGAGI. Trimming removed 4 bases from V and 4 bases from J; junction bases left unmatched: 5. The CDR3 has 15 residues. CDR3 in DNA: TGTGCCAGCAGTTTCGGGACTAGCCCATACAATGAGCAGTTCTTC. It is translated as CASSFGTSPYNEQFF.

Comment on this clone: This same CDR3 is encoded by further DNA sequences in the sample. V gene TRBV5-1 combines with J gene TRBJ2-1; 8 positions match TRBD2. The CDR3 runs to 16 residues. The J segment lost 0 bases and the V segment lost 4 bases, leaving 6 bases of the junction unmatched. Germline values: CDR1 SGHRS, CDR2 YFSETQ. CDR3 nucleotides: TGCGCCAGCAGCCCTATAGCGGGAAGCTCCTACAATGAGCAGTTCTTC. Amino acid sequence: CASSPIAGSSYNEQFF.

The rearrangement joins TRBV21-1 to TRBJ2-3; the table's D call, TRBD2, was not checked against the DNA. TRBV21-1 is recorded as a pseudogene. CDR3 size: 14 residues. The CDR3, as DNA: TGTGCCAGCAGCAAAGCCGGGGGGTTGGATACGCAGTATTTT. Translated, it gives CASSKAGGLDTQYF.

The genes are TRBV7-9 and TRBJ1-4; perhaps TRBD1 as D (5 bases). The V gene's germline CDR1 is SEHNR and CDR2 FQNEAQ (reference sequence). CDR3 length: 14 residues. V was pared by 11 bases and J by 0 bases, with 13 bases between. CDR3 sequence reads: CAGKRGATNEKLFF. The CDR3 DNA reads as TGTGCCGGAAAAAGGGGCGCAACTAATGAAAAACTGTTTTTT.

V is TRBV30 and J is TRBJ2-2, with D perhaps matching TRBD1 (5 bases). This CDR3 contains 14 residues. V gave up 5 bases and J gave up 0 bases, with 10 bases separating them. Germline-derived CDR1 and CDR2 are GTSNPN and SVGIG (reference sequence). The CDR3 DNA is TGTGCCTGGTCAGGGATATCGAACACCGGGGAGCTGTTTTTT. This codes for CAWSGISNTGELFF.

This sequence joins TRBV7-3 and TRBJ2-7; D possibly corresponds to TRBD2 (6 bases). Trimming pared 3 bases from V and 0 bases from J, leaving 12 bases between. Per the germline V gene, CDR1 is SGHTA and CDR2 is FQGTGA. This CDR3 spans 15 amino acids. The CDR3 sequence is CASSFSASASYEQYF. The CDR3 DNA is TGTGCCAGCAGCTTTTCAGCTAGCGCCTCCTACGAGCAGTACTTC. Full variable domain (remainder filled in from reference TRBV7-3 and TRBJ2-7): GAGVSQTPSNKVTEKGKYVELRCDPISGHTALYWYRQSLGQGPEFLIYFQGTGAADDSGLPNDRFFAVRPEGSVSTLKIQRTERGDSAVYLCASSFSASASYEQYFGPGTRLTVT.

The chain has TRBV27 and TRBJ2-7; D is perhaps TRBD2 (5 bases). The CDR3 runs to 14 residues. Trimming removed 5 bases from V and 7 bases from J, with 18 bases in between. CDR1 MNHEY and CDR2 SMNVEV come from the germline V gene (reference sequence). The CDR3 DNA reads TGTGCCAGCAGTATAAACCAGGTTCCGGGGGAGCAGTACTTC. This codes for CASSINQVPGEQYF.

This chain joins TRBV6-5 and TRBJ2-1; maybe TRBD2 (7 bases). The ends were cut back, 0 bases at V and 0 bases at J, with 9 bases in the middle. CDR3 length equals 16 residues. Germline lookup yields CDR1 MNHEY and CDR2 SVGAGI. CDR3 nucleotides: TGTGCCAGCAGTTACTCTGCGGGGGCCTCCTACAATGAGCAGTTCTTC. Protein sequence: CASSYSAGASYNEQFF.

A few counts support this clone. The V and J genes are TRBV7-3 and TRBJ2-3; 9 nucleotides line up with TRBD1. Per germline, CDR1 SGHTA and CDR2 FQGTGA. V lost 2 bases and J lost 1; bases outside the gene matches: 1. The CDR3 spans 15 residues. The CDR3 reads CASSLRTGGTDTQYF. The DNA for the CDR3 is TGTGCCAGCAGCTTACGGACAGGGGGCACAGATACGCAGTATTTT.

This clone was recorded a few times. The chain is built from TRBV5-1 and TRBJ2-4; 8 nucleotides match TRBD1. Germline V gives CDR1 SGHRS, CDR2 YFSETQ. V lost 4 bases to trimming and J lost 6 bases; unmatched junction nucleotides: 9. The length of the CDR3 is 15 residues. As DNA, the CDR3 is TGCGCCAGCAGCGAAGGGACAGGTTCCCCAAACATTCAGTACTTC. Translation: CASSEGTGSPNIQYF.

This clone was counted a single time. V and J are TRBV21-1 and TRBJ2-1; the table gives TRBD1 as D, unverified against the DNA. TRBV21-1 is labeled a pseudogene. The CDR3 extends over 15 amino acids. The CDR3 DNA reads TGTGCCAGCAGCAAAGTGGGCAGGAATTGGTGTGAGCAGTTCTTC. Residues: CASSKVGRNWCEQFF.

This clone was observed once. This sequence joins TRBV7-9 and TRBJ1-4, with a tentative D call TRBD1 (5 bases). V lost 0 bases and J lost 5, with 10 bases in between. The germline gives CDR1 SEHNR, CDR2 FQNEAQ (reference sequence). The CDR3 totals 15 residues. The CDR3 spells CASSLATTANEKLFF. The DNA of the CDR3 is TGTGCCAGCAGCTTAGCGACGACAGCCAATGAAAAACTGTTTTTT.